These T cell receptor beta chains were read from a single sample in a study of OX40 agonist ivuxolimab in advanced cancers. Measured with immunoSEQ multiplex PCR; TCRdb has only the in-frame clones, and not every one. Of roughly 70,000 clones detected, 85% appear once; the ten largest clones hold roughly 3.9%. The starting material was CD4+ or CD8+ T cells sorted from blood, obtained in a trial of the OX40 agonist ivuxolimab. The origin of the receptors is an adult with an advanced solid tumor such as melanoma, head and neck, liver or kidney cancer. Both conserved end residues are part of each CDR3. The D gene is left open where the match is weak. Clone size is not always given. Where it is, it says once, few, many or a class for expanded clones.

v_gene,j_gene,abundance,d_gene,CDR3aa,CDR3nt
TRBV6-1,TRBJ2-7,once,.,CASRLGTAYEQYF,TGTGCCAGCAGGCTAGGGACGGCCTACGAGCAGTACTTC
TRBV19,TRBJ2-2,.,.,CASNGFPNTGELFF,TGTGCCAGTAACGGGTTTCCGAACACCGGGGAGCTGTTTTTT
TRBV5-4,TRBJ2-5,.,.,CASSSPGAMGETQYF,TGTGCCAGCAGCTCTCCGGGGGCGATGGGGGAGACCCAGTACTTC
TRBV2,TRBJ1-1,.,TRBD1,CASSRSTGSFTEAFF,TGTGCCAGCAGTCGCTCGACAGGGTCATTCACTGAAGCTTTCTTT
TRBV7-2,TRBJ2-5,once,TRBD1,CASSSDRVGETQYF,TGTGCCAGCAGCTCGGACAGGGTGGGAGAGACCCAGTACTTC
TRBV7-3,TRBJ2-2,.,.,CASSLSGNTGELFF,TGTGCCAGCAGCTTATCGGGAAACACCGGGGAGCTGTTTTTT
TRBV5-8,TRBJ1-1,.,.,CASSLSRTEAFF,TGTGCCAGCAGCTTGAGTCGGACTGAAGCTTTCTTT
TRBV9,TRBJ2-1,medium-sized,TRBD1,CASSEGAHNEQFF,TGTGCCAGCAGCGAGGGGGCCCACAATGAGCAGTTCTTC
TRBV6-5,TRBJ1-2,.,.,CASRDTGLYGYTF,TGTGCCAGCAGAGATACAGGGCTCTATGGCTACACCTTC
TRBV5-1,TRBJ2-7,.,TRBD1,CASSFSAGIQGVYEQYF,TGCGCCAGCAGCTTCTCAGCAGGGATACAGGGGGTGTACGAGCAGTACTTC
TRBV19,TRBJ1-1,.,.,CASYRPNTEAFF,TGTGCCAGTTACAGGCCCAACACTGAAGCTTTCTTT
TRBV2,TRBJ1-4,.,.,CASREGGTKGKLFF,TGTGCCAGCAGGGAAGGGGGGACAAAAGGAAAACTGTTTTTT
TRBV10-3,TRBJ1-1,.,TRBD1,CAIRNTGTANTEAFF,TGTGCCATCAGGAACACCGGGACAGCGAACACTGAAGCTTTCTTT
TRBV4-1,TRBJ2-5,.,TRBD1,CASSQPGTVQETQYF,TGCGCCAGCAGCCAACCCGGGACAGTACAAGAGACCCAGTACTTC
TRBV6-5,TRBJ1-2,.,TRBD1,CASSYPRDSYGYTF,TGTGCCAGCAGTTACCCCCGGGACAGTTATGGCTACACCTTC
TRBV6-1,TRBJ1-2,.,.,CASSGDKQYGYTF,TGTGCCAGCAGTGGGGACAAGCAGTATGGCTACACCTTC
TRBV15,TRBJ2-7,.,TRBD1,CATSTGQGYYEQYF,TGTGCCACCAGCACTGGACAGGGATACTACGAGCAGTACTTC
TRBV6-1,TRBJ1-5,.,.,CASTFSRGVGQPQHF,TGTGCCAGCACTTTTTCCAGGGGCGTCGGTCAGCCCCAGCATTTT
TRBV7-8,TRBJ2-1,.,.,CASSLMRTGPHNEQFF,TGTGCCAGCAGCTTAATGAGGACGGGCCCTCACAATGAGCAGTTCTTC
TRBV5-5,TRBJ2-5,.,.,CASSFPGPQETQYF,TGTGCCAGCAGCTTCCCAGGCCCCCAAGAGACCCAGTACTTC
TRBV4-2,TRBJ2-7,.,TRBD1,CASSQAGDRAYEQYF,TGTGCCAGCAGCCAAGCCGGTGACAGGGCCTACGAGCAGTACTTC
TRBV9,TRBJ1-3,few,.,CASSRTPNTIYF,TGTGCCAGCAGTAGGACACCGAACACCATATATTTT
TRBV10-3,TRBJ2-5,.,TRBD2,CATLARGGETQYF,TGTGCCACCCTAGCCCGGGGAGGGGAGACCCAGTACTTC
TRBV7-3,TRBJ2-4,once,TRBD1,CASSSGQGGNIQYF,TGTGCCAGCAGCTCAGGACAGGGTGGAAACATTCAGTACTTC
TRBV27,TRBJ1-5,.,.,CASRRGPNQPQHF,TGTGCCAGCAGAAGGGGACCCAATCAGCCCCAGCATTTT
TRBV4-3,TRBJ2-3,.,TRBD2,CASSQGRTSGDLTDTQYF,TGCGCCAGCAGCCAAGGTCGGACTAGCGGGGACCTCACAGATACGCAGTATTTT
TRBV4-3,TRBJ2-3,.,.,CASSQGGGLGADTQYF,TGCGCCAGCAGCCAGGGAGGGGGGCTGGGCGCAGATACGCAGTATTTT
TRBV7-7,TRBJ2-3,once,TRBD2,CASSLRGLATDTQYF,TGTGCCAGCAGCTTAAGGGGACTAGCAACAGATACGCAGTATTTT
TRBV6-6,TRBJ2-3,.,.,CASSYLLTGVVDTQYF,TGTGCCAGCAGTTACCTCCTGACGGGAGTGGTAGATACGCAGTATTTT
TRBV5-1,TRBJ1-4,.,.,CASSLKQGNEKLFF,TGCGCCAGCAGCTTGAAGCAGGGGAATGAAAAACTGTTTTTT
TRBV7-9,TRBJ1-1,.,TRBD1,CASSLQGGYTEAFF,TGTGCCAGCAGCCTACAGGGGGGGTACACTGAAGCTTTCTTT
TRBV27,TRBJ1-5,.,TRBD1,CASRTGGNQPQHF,TGTGCCAGCCGGACAGGGGGAAATCAGCCCCAGCATTTT
TRBV27,TRBJ2-1,.,TRBD2,CASSGPYNEQFF,TGTGCCAGTAGCGGGCCCTACAATGAGCAGTTCTTC
TRBV7-3,TRBJ1-1,.,.,CASSAKGRASALEAFF,TGTGCCAGCAGCGCAAAGGGGAGGGCTTCTGCCCTTGAAGCTTTCTTT
TRBV5-1,TRBJ1-1,.,.,CASSLTGEGTEAFF,TGCGCCAGCAGCTTAACAGGTGAGGGCACTGAAGCTTTCTTT
TRBV5-1,TRBJ1-1,.,.,CASSLGGGNTEAFF,TGCGCCAGCAGCTTGGGGGGTGGGAACACTGAAGCTTTCTTT
TRBV18,TRBJ2-5,.,.,CASSPAAASEGETQYF,TGTGCCAGCTCACCGGCGGCAGCGTCAGAGGGAGAGACCCAGTACTTC
TRBV5-1,TRBJ2-3,.,.,CASSIYRQRSDTQYF,TGCGCCAGCAGCATATACAGACAACGGTCAGATACGCAGTATTTT
TRBV5-5,TRBJ2-5,.,.,CASSLLGTETQYF,TGTGCCAGCAGCTTGCTAGGTACCGAGACCCAGTACTTC
TRBV5-6,TRBJ2-3,few,.,CASSLAGYTQYF,TGTGCCAGCAGCTTGGCCGGGTATACGCAGTATTTT
TRBV10-3,TRBJ2-1,.,TRBD1,CAISVGTGGLSGSSYNEQFF,TGTGCCATCAGTGTAGGGACAGGGGGCCTTAGCGGGAGCTCCTACAATGAGCAGTTCTTC
TRBV12-5,TRBJ2-2,.,.,CASGRTPGELFF,TGTGCTAGTGGTCGTACTCCCGGGGAGCTGTTTTTT
TRBV5-1,TRBJ2-1,once,TRBD2,CASSPGLAGGDNNEQFF,TGCGCCAGCAGCCCTGGACTAGCGGGAGGGGATAACAATGAGCAGTTCTTC
TRBV27,TRBJ2-3,.,.,CASSASGRRVTDTQYF,TGTGCCAGCAGTGCCTCCGGGAGACGAGTCACAGATACGCAGTATTTT
TRBV5-1,TRBJ2-2,.,.,CASSPFTTGELFF,TGCGCCAGCAGCCCCTTCACCACCGGGGAGCTGTTTTTT
TRBV6-1,TRBJ2-7,.,.,CASRGGVARTYEQYF,TGTGCCAGCAGGGGGGGAGTCGCCCGGACCTACGAGCAGTACTTC
TRBV28,TRBJ2-1,once,TRBD1,CASSLGPGGTEQFF,TGTGCCAGCAGTTTAGGTCCAGGGGGCACTGAGCAGTTCTTC
TRBV15,TRBJ2-7,.,.,CATSRDKGRGQLYEQYF,TGTGCCACCAGCAGAGATAAGGGCCGGGGGCAACTCTACGAGCAGTACTTC
TRBV11-1,TRBJ1-4,.,.,CASSREENEKLFF,TGTGCCAGCAGTCGAGAGGAAAATGAAAAACTGTTTTTT
TRBV18,TRBJ2-7,.,TRBD2,CASSPLTSGRAGSEQYF,TGTGCCAGCTCACCGTTGACTAGCGGGAGGGCCGGGTCCGAGCAGTACTTC
TRBV19,TRBJ2-7,.,.,CASSIGQARDEQYF,TGTGCCAGTAGTATAGGACAGGCTCGGGACGAGCAGTACTTC